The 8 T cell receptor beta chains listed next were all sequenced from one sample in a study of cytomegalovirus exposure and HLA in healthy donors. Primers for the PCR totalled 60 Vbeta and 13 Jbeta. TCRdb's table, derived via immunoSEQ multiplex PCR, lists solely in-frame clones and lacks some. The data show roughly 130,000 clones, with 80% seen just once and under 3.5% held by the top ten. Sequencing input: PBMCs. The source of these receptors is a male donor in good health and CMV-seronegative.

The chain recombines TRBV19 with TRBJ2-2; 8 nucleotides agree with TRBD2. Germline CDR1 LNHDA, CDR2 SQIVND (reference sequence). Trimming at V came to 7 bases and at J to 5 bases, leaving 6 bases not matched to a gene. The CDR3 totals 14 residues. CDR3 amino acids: CASTAGGGTGELFF. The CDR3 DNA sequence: TGTGCCAGTACGGCGGGAGGAGGGACCGGGGAGCTGTTTTTT.

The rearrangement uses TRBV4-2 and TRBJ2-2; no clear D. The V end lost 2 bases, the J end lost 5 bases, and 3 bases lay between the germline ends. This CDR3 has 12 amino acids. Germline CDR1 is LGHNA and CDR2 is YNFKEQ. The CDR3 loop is CASSQITGELFF. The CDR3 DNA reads TGTGCCAGCAGCCAAATAACCGGGGAGCTGTTTTTT.

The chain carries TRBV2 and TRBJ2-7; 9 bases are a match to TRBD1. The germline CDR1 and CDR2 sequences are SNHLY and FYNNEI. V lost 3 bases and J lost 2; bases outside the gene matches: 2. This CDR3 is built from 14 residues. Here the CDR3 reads CASSERTGAYEQYF. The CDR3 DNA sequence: TGTGCCAGCAGTGAGCGGACAGGGGCCTACGAGCAGTACTTC. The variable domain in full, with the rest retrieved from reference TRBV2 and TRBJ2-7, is EPEVTQTPSHQVTQMGQEVILRCVPISNHLYFYWYRQILGQKVEFLVSFYNNEISEKSEIFDDQFSVERPDGSNFTLKIRSTKLEDSAMYFCASSERTGAYEQYFGPGTRLTVT.

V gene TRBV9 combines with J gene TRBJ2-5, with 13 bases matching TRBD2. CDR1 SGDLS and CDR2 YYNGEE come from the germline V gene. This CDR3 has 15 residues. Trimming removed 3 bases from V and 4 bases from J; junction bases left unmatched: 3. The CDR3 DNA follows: TGTGCCAGCAGCGCTGGGACTAGCGGGACAGAGACCCAGTACTTC. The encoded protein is CASSAGTSGTETQYF.

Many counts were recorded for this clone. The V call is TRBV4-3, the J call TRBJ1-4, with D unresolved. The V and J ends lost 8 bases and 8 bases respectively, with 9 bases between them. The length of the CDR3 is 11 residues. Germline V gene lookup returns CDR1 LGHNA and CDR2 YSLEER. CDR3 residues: CASGLREKLFF. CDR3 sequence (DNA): TGCGCCAGCGGGCTAAGGGAAAAACTGTTTTTT.

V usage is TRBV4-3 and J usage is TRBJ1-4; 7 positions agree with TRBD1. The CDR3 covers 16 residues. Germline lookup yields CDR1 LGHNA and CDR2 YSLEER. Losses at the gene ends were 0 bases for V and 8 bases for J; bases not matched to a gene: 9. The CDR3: CASSQDRAGGREKLFF. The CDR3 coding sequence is TGCGCCAGCAGCCAAGATAGGGCAGGGGGAAGGGAAAAACTGTTTTTT.

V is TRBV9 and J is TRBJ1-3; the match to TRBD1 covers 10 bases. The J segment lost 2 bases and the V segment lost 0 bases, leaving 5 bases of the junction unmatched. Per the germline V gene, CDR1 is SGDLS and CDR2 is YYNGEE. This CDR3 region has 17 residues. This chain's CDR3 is CASSVAPTGGTGNTIYF. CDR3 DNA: TGTGCCAGCAGCGTAGCCCCGACAGGGGGCACTGGAAACACCATATATTTT.

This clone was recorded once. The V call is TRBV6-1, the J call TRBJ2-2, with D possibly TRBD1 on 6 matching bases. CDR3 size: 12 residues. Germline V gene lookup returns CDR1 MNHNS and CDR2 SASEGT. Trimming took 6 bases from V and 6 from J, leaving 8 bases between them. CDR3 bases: TGTGCCAGCAGAAGGGGGTCCGGGGAGCTGTTTTTT. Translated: CASRRGSGELFF.